One sample yielded the 25 T cell receptor beta chains listed below, sequenced in a study of tumor-infiltrating lymphocytes in primary liver carcinoma listed by TCRdb under 2017. Without any cell sorting, total RNA and DNA were extracted together from roughly 21-30 mg of bulk tissue using the AllPrep DNA/RNA mini kit. Reads for this sample came from an Illumina HiSeq 2500. Starting from about 500 ng total RNA, TCRbeta-specific cDNA was produced by reverse transcription with a constant-region primer and ProtoScript II reverse transcriptase. The TCRbeta libraries were prepared through three rounds of nested multiplex PCR following a slightly modified ARM-PCR procedure. Each of the first two PCR rounds ran for approximately 10 cycles using multiplex TRBV1-TRBV30 forward primers together with a Cbeta reverse primer. TCRdb's own reprocessing of the public reads used fastp at Q25 and MiXCR and kept productive beta chains. Merged by CDR3 protein, the rows form single entries marked with the most common genes and DNA. The sample table records more than 70,000 distinct CDR3 sequences; approximately 62% of these occur just once. Jointly, the top ten make up about 26% of the sample.

The sample consisted of tumor-adjacent normal liver tissue. Receptors were obtained from a middle-aged man with primary liver carcinoma and hepatitis B virus infection.

This clonotype occurred many times. The chain couples TRBV6-2 or TRBV6-3 to TRBJ2-1; D unclear. This CDR3 has 13 residues. Trimming pared 4 bases from V and 4 bases from J, leaving 8 bases between. The germline V gene has CDR1 MNHEY and CDR2 SVGEGT. The CDR3 DNA is TGTGCCAGCAGTTTTCGGATTTACAATGAGCAGTTCTTC. Encoded protein: CASSFRIYNEQFF.

The chain employs TRBV11-2 and TRBJ2-1, with D possibly TRBD2 on 6 matching bases. The ends were cut back, 3 bases at V and 7 bases at J, with 10 bases in the middle. This CDR3 has 13 amino acids. Germline V gene sequence: CDR1 SGHAT, CDR2 FQNNGV. Here the CDR3 DNA reads TGTGCCAGCAGCTTCGGAGGGGCTAATGAGCAGTTCTTC. This codes for CASSFGGANEQFF.

As for this clonotype: An end of the junction differs from the germline gene, which may be a read error. V usage is TRBV12-3 or TRBV12-4 and J usage is TRBJ1-6, with 8 bases identical to TRBD1. This CDR3 spans 15 amino acids. In DNA form, the CDR3 reads TGTGTCAGCAGTCCACTACAGGGGGGAGATTCACCCCTCCACTTT. Encoded protein: CVSSPLQGGDSPLHF.

This clonotype appeared once. One junction end does not reproduce the germline sequence, and a read error may be involved. This chain uses TRBV12-3 or TRBV12-4 with TRBJ1-6; the D is unclear. The CDR3 is 13 amino acids. The CDR3 region is CASSLAPGSSLHF. The CDR3 DNA is TGTGCCAGTAGTTTAGCGCCCGGTTCATCCCTCCACTTT.

The genes are TRBV5-5 and TRBJ1-4, with 11 bases that match TRBD1. The CDR3 is 14 residues long. Trimming at V came to 5 bases and at J to 12 bases, leaving 9 bases not matched to a gene. Germline V CDR1 and CDR2: SGHKS, YYEKEE (reference sequence). As DNA, the CDR3 is TGTGCCAGCAGTTTTGGGACAGGGGGAGAAGAACTGTTTTTT. It specifies CASSFGTGGEELFF.

The chain links TRBV20-1 to TRBJ2-7, with 12 bases matching TRBD2. Germline CDR1 reads DFQATT; CDR2 reads SNEGSKA (reference sequence). The CDR3 is 17 amino acids. The CDR3 reads CNARRTTRTSGNYEQYF. The CDR3 DNA reads TGCAATGCGCGAAGGACAACCAGGACTAGCGGGAACTACGAGCAGTACTTC.

This clonotype was counted many times. This sequence joins TRBV5-1 and TRBJ2-3, with TRBD2 matching over 8 bases. This CDR3 comprises 16 residues. Germline assignment: CDR1 SGHRS and CDR2 YFSETQ. Trimming cost V 0 bases and J 3 bases; bases outside gene matches: 6. DNA of the CDR3: TGCGCCAGCAGCTTGGCGAGCGGGAGTGGTACAGATACGCAGTATTTT. It codes for CASSLASGSGTDTQYF.

To note about this clonotype: An end of the junction does not agree with germline; a read error may underlie this. V usage is TRBV11-2 and J usage is TRBJ2-1; D is uncertain. Germline CDR1 SGHAT, CDR2 FQNNGV. This CDR3 spans 15 amino acids. The CDR3: CVSSFGLARNNEQFF. As DNA, the CDR3 is TGTGTCAGCAGTTTCGGTCTGGCGAGAAACAATGAGCAGTTCTTC.

A note on this clonotype: Its ends do not fully match the called genes, so a read error is possible. The rearrangement links TRBV4-2 to TRBJ2-7; TRBD2 matches 9 bases. This CDR3 is built from 16 residues. Germline-derived CDR1 and CDR2 are LGHNA and YNFKEQ. CDR3 DNA sequence: TGTGTCGGCGGCCAAGCGGCTAGCGGGGTTTCCTACGAGCAATACTTC. As protein: CVGGQAASGVSYEQYF.

Remarks on this clonotype: The germline gene is not matched at one end of the junction; a read error may be the cause. The chain employs TRBV4-1 and TRBJ2-6; a weak D match, TRBD2 (5 bases). Germline loops: CDR1 MGHRA, CDR2 YSYEKL. The CDR3 is 18 amino acids. In nucleotides, the CDR3 is TGCGCCAGCAGACGAGGGATCCTTGAACTGTCTGAGGCCAACGTCCTGACTTTC. This encodes CASRRGILELSEANVLTF.

A word on this clonotype: The junction does not match germline at one end; this may be a read error. The chain combines TRBV4-1 with TRBJ1-2; D ambiguous. Germline CDR1 and CDR2: MGHRA and YSYEKL. The CDR3 totals 14 residues. The CDR3 is CTSNQDYRDYGYTF. The CDR3, as DNA: TGCACCAGCAACCAAGATTACAGAGACTATGGCTACACCTTC.

Comments on this clonotype: The conserved final phenylalanine or tryptophan is absent from the CDR3, which likely points to a read error. V usage is TRBV11-2 and J usage is TRBJ2-6; D might be TRBD1 (7 bases). Germline CDR1 and CDR2: SGHAT and FQNNGV. The CDR3 is made up of 20 amino acids. CDR3 region: CASSSVLGQEFGTGANILTI. CDR3 DNA sequence: TGTGCCAGCAGTTCGGTTCTTGGACAGGAGTTCGGGACTGGGGCCAACATCCTGACTATC.

This clonotype was seen many times. The rearrangement joins TRBV4-1 to TRBJ1-1; no firm D call. The germline V gene has CDR1 MGHRA and CDR2 YSYEKL. V shed 3 bases and J shed 1 base, with 9 bases lying between them. The CDR3 is 14 residues long. The CDR3 DNA sequence: TGCGCCAGCAGCCAGGGGTCAGGGAACACTGAAGCTTTCTTT. Amino acids: CASSQGSGNTEAFF.

Turning to this clonotype: A much more abundant neighbour one base away suggests this may be a read error. The chain links TRBV29-1 to TRBJ2-1; TRBD2 is a possible D gene (5 bases). The CDR3 length is 12 residues. Germline V lookup: CDR1 SQVTM, CDR2 ANQGSEA. The CDR3 region has the DNA TGCAGCGTTGAACATGAGGGCAATGCGCAGTTCTTC. Residues: CSVEHEGNAQFF.

This clonotype has just a few counts. V gene TRBV11-1 combines with J gene TRBJ1-1; the D gene is possibly TRBD1 (5 bases). Germline CDR1 and CDR2: SGHAT and FQDESV (reference sequence). Trimming shortened V by 2 bases and J by 1 base, and 5 bases separated the two germline ends. This CDR3 has 13 amino acids. CDR3 sequence reads: CASSLRGNTEAFF. The CDR3, as DNA: TGTGCCAGCAGCTTAAGGGGGAACACTGAAGCTTTCTTT.

With respect to this clonotype: This may come from a read error, since a much larger clone is one base off. This sequence joins TRBV12-3 or TRBV12-4 and TRBJ2-1, with no clear D. With 2 bases removed from V and 4 bases from J, the gap between germline ends came to 9 bases. The length of the CDR3 is 14 residues. Written as DNA, the CDR3 is TGTGCCAGCAGTTTATGCGGTAATTACAATGAGCAGTTCTTC. It translates to CASSLCGNYNEQFF.

The chain has TRBV29-1 and TRBJ1-2; perhaps TRBD1 as D (5 bases). The CDR3 has 15 residues. V was shortened by 5 bases and J by 4 bases, with 20 bases between the two germline ends. Germline CDR1 reads SQVTM; CDR2 reads ANQGSEA. DNA of the CDR3: TGCAGCGTTAGGCAGGGCTGGTGCATGGTCTATGGCTACACCTTC. This translates into CSVRQGWCMVYGYTF.

The chain joins TRBV12-3 or TRBV12-4 to TRBJ2-1; no reliable D call. The V gene lost 8 bases and the J gene lost 10 bases, with 12 bases spanning the gap. CDR3 length equals 11 residues. The CDR3 sequence is CASAFEREQFF. CDR3 bases: TGTGCCAGCGCATTCGAACGCGAGCAGTTCTTC.

This clonotype has ten or more counts. The chain is built from TRBV6-1 and TRBJ2-7, with 8 bases lining up with TRBD1. V trimming: 5 bases; J trimming: 4 bases; junction bases outside the gene matches: 4. CDR3 length: 13 amino acids. Germline V gene sequence: CDR1 MNHNS, CDR2 SASEGT. The CDR3 here is CASSTDRGYEQYF. The DNA for the CDR3 is TGTGCCAGCAGTACCGACAGGGGATACGAGCAGTACTTC.

This clonotype is termed large (0.1 to 1%). V gene TRBV11-2 combines with J gene TRBJ2-1; D is possibly TRBD2 (6 bases). The CDR3 sequence is 15 residues long. Per germline, CDR1 SGHAT and CDR2 FQNNGV. V shed 2 bases and J shed 4 bases, with 12 bases lying between them. The CDR3 loop is CASSLNSGGYNEQFF. CDR3 in DNA: TGTGCCAGCAGCTTAAATAGTGGGGGGTACAATGAGCAGTTCTTC.

As to this clonotype: One junction end disagrees with the germline gene, perhaps due to a read error. The chain uses TRBV11-1 and TRBJ1-6; D remains ambiguous. Per the germline V gene, CDR1 is SGHAT and CDR2 is FQDESV (reference sequence). The CDR3 runs 13 residues. The CDR3, as DNA: TGTGCCAGCAGCCGGACGATGGTTTCACACCTCCACTTT. Its protein is CASSRTMVSHLHF.

This clonotype appeared a single time. Germline and junction disagree at one end, which may indicate a read error. This chain's CDR3 is CASTAWDTGELFF. The CDR3 coding sequence is TGCGCCAGCACTGCATGGGACACCGGGGAGCTGTTTTTT. The chain joins TRBV6-6 to TRBJ2-2; D gene ambiguous. This CDR3 is 13 amino acids long. The germline V gene encodes CDR1 MNHNY and CDR2 SVGAGI (reference sequence).

As regards this clonotype: The junction does not match germline at one end; this may be a read error. CDR3 coding DNA: TGCGGCGTTACGGCGAGTCAAGAGACCCAGTACTTC. This translates into CGVTASQETQYF. The rearrangement joins TRBV29-1 to TRBJ2-5; D is unresolved. The CDR3 contains 12 residues. Per germline, CDR1 SQVTM and CDR2 ANQGSEA.

CDR3 DNA sequence: TGTGCCAGCAGCCAGGTCCTGGGGCGCATGAGGTTGGAGACCCAGTACTTC. Its protein is CASSQVLGRMRLETQYF. The chain carries TRBV28 and TRBJ2-5; possible D gene TRBD1, 5 bases. Germline loops: CDR1 MDHEN, CDR2 SYDVKM. The CDR3 has 17 amino acids. Trimming pared 6 bases from V and 5 bases from J, leaving 25 bases between.

Many counts were recorded for this clonotype. The rearrangement links TRBV5-6 to TRBJ2-1; 7 bases are shared with TRBD1. The J segment lost 9 bases and the V segment lost 4 bases, leaving 7 bases of the junction unmatched. The CDR3 runs 13 residues. The germline V gene encodes CDR1 SGHDT and CDR2 YYEEEE. The CDR3 here is CASSLQGGLEQFF. As DNA, the CDR3 is TGTGCCAGCAGCCTTCAAGGGGGCCTTGAGCAGTTCTTC.